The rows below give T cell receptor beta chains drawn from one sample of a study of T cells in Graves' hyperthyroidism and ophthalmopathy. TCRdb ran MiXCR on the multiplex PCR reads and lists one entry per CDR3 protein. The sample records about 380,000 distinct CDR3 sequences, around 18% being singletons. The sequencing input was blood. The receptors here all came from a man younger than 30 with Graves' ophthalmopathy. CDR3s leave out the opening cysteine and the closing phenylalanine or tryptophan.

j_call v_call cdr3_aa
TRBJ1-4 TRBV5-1 ASSLVGVNEKLF
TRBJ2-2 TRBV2 ASAGGTGELF
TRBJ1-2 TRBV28 ASSVLGSGYT
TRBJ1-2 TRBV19 ASSIRTGDDFGYGYT
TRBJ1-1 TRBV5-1 ASRSHTEAF
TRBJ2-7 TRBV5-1 ASSDRGAPYEQY
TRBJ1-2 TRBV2 ASSDEGNYGYT
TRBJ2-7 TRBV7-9 ASSLVGQGDSYEQY
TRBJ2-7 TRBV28 ASSRPGTGFGEQY
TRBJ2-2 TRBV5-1 ASSVGGGELF
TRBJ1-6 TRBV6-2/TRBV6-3 ASSKTWNYNSPLH
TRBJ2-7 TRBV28 ASGPGFSYEQY
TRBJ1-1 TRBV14 ASSLMRDTEAF
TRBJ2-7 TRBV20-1 SGPGLAGGYEQY
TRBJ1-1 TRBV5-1 ASSLAGRDTEAF
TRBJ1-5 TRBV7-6 ASSLGPGGEQPQH
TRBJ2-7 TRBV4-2 ASSQLGDRPYEQY
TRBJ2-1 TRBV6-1 ASSRTLPRNEQF
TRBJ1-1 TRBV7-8 ASSLASGRNTEAF
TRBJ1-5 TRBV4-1 ASSPNRGREPQH
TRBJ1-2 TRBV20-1 SAPDRGNYGYT
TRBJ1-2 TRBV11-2 ASTNPHRGVGAYGYT
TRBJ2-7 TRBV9 ASSVALGLAYEQY
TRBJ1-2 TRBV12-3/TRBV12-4 ASSLAEAGPYGYT
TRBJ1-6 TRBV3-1 ASSQTQTNSPLH
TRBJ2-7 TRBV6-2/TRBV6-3 ASSYSRVAGLYEQY
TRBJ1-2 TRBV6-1 ASRRAGGPGYT
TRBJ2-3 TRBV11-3 ASRPSGTDTQY
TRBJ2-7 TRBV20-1 SAPGSRSYYEQY
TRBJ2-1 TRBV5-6 ASSLEVAAYNEQF
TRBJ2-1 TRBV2 ASSDPGVDEQF
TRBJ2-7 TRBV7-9 ASSLTDRDEQY
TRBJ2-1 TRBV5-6 ASRQGEQF
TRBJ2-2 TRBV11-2 ASSRSSWGINTGELF
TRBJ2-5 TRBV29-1 SAQEQETQY
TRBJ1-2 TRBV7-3 ASSPGGRDYGYT
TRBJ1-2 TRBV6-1 ASRPGQGAGVDYT
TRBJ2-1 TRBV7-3 ASSLTSTSGAYNEQF
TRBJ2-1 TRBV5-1 ASSLVTSGDEQF
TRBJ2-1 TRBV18 ASSPLREGEQF
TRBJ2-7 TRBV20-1 SAPRQGQAYEQY
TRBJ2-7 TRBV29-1 SVEEGGAYEQY
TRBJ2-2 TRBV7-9 ASSLSIADGAGELF
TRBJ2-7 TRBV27 ASKSSGTGSYEQY
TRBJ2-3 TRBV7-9 ASSTSGPSTDTQY
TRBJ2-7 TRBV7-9 ASSYGADEQY
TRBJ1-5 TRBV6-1 ATRQNSNQPQH
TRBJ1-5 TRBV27 ASSRQNNQPQH